The 23 T cell receptor beta chains below were found in one sample sequenced in a study of T cell repertoires in cytomegalovirus infection. TCRdb processed the reads anew with MiXCR; each CDR3 protein has one entry. Here the sample spans 300,000 to 400,000 distinct CDR3 sequences, 18% being singletons. The specimen was PBMCs. These receptors were obtained from a human donor in good health (CMV status not recorded). Some clones in this sample may be carry-over from other donors' samples.

This clonotype was detected only once. This sequence joins TRBV24-1 and TRBJ1-5; a possible D gene is TRBD1 (6 bases). Germline V lookup: CDR1 KGHDR, CDR2 SFDVKD. The ends were cut back, 9 bases at V and 5 bases at J, with 25 bases in the middle. The CDR3 spans 17 residues. The CDR3 DNA reads TGTGCCACCTGCGGCGGGGACATCCGGGCGAAGGATCAGCCCCAGCATTTT. Translated, it gives CATCGGDIRAKDQPQHF.

This clonotype has a count of ten or more. The junction does not match germline at one end; this may be a read error. The V gene is TRBV12-3 or TRBV12-4, the J gene TRBJ1-1; D is possibly TRBD1 (5 bases). The CDR3 consists of 13 residues. CDR3 amino acids: CASSLARETEAFF. CDR3 DNA: TGTGCCAGCAGCTTAGCCAGGGAAACTGAAGCTTTCTTT.

The chain links TRBV3-1 to TRBJ2-7; 7 bases are shared with TRBD1. Germline V gene sequence: CDR1 LGHDT, CDR2 YNNKEL (reference sequence). V lost 4 bases, J lost 2 bases, and 8 bases stayed unmatched. This CDR3 is 15 amino acids long. DNA for the CDR3: TGTGCCAGCAGCCCCCGCCGGGACAGTACCTACGAGCAGTACTTC. Encoded protein: CASSPRRDSTYEQYF.

In its sample, this clonotype was seen a few times. This chain uses TRBV28 with TRBJ2-5, with 11 positions matching TRBD2. The CDR3 is made up of 16 amino acids. Germline trimming cut 4 bases from V and 5 bases from J; bases unmatched to any gene: 9. CDR1 MDHEN and CDR2 SYDVKM come from the germline V gene. For the CDR3, the DNA is TGTGCCAGCAGTTGGAGTCGACTAGCGGGGATGGAGACCCAGTACTTC. Protein sequence: CASSWSRLAGMETQYF.

This clonotype came up a few times. The rearrangement uses TRBV20-1 and TRBJ1-6; D not resolved. V shed 6 bases and J shed 10 bases, with 10 bases lying between them. Germline V CDR1 and CDR2: DFQATT, SNEGSKA (reference sequence). This CDR3 is 11 amino acids long. The CDR3 coding sequence is TGCAGTGCAGGATCAAGATCACCCCTCCACTTT. It encodes CSAGSRSPLHF.

This clonotype was seen a few times. The chain combines TRBV19 with TRBJ2-1, with 9 nucleotides matching TRBD2. Germline V lookup: CDR1 LNHDA, CDR2 SQIVND (reference sequence). V was pared by 2 bases and J by 6 bases, with 2 bases of the junction left unmatched. The CDR3 covers 14 residues. Here the CDR3 DNA reads TGTGCCAGTAGTATATTGCGGGGGGGCAATGAGCAGTTCTTC. Amino acid sequence: CASSILRGGNEQFF.

This clonotype was seen more than once but under ten times. The chain combines TRBV3-1 with TRBJ1-2; no reliable D call. The CDR3 consists of 14 residues. The ends were cut back, 2 bases at V and 3 bases at J, with 10 bases in the middle. The germline V gene has CDR1 LGHDT and CDR2 YNNKEL (reference sequence). The CDR3 DNA is TGTGCCAGCAGCCAAATCAACAGTTACTATGGCTACACCTTC. This translates into CASSQINSYYGYTF.

This clonotype was seen repeatedly, ten times or more. The V gene is TRBV7-2, the J gene TRBJ2-5, with D possibly matching TRBD2 (6 bases). This CDR3 has 15 residues. Germline-derived CDR1 and CDR2 are SGHTA and FQGNSA. V was cut by 5 bases and J by 5 bases, with 18 bases left in between. The CDR3 protein is CASSQNAGPGETQYF. The CDR3 coding sequence is TGTGCCAGCAGCCAGAACGCGGGGCCTGGGGAGACCCAGTACTTC.

This clonotype has at least ten counts. The rearrangement links TRBV7-9 to TRBJ1-1, with D maybe TRBD1 (5 bases). The germline V gene has CDR1 SEHNR and CDR2 FQNEAQ (reference sequence). The CDR3 has 15 residues. Trimming shortened V by 2 bases and J by 1 base, and 11 bases separated the two germline ends. The CDR3 region has the DNA TGTGCCAGCAGCTTATGGCAGGGATCGAACACTGAAGCTTTCTTT. The encoded protein is CASSLWQGSNTEAFF.

There are many counts of this clonotype. V is TRBV2 and J is TRBJ1-6; no clear D gene. The CDR3 covers 13 residues. Trimming left V 9 bases short and J 11 bases short, with 17 bases between. Per germline, CDR1 SNHLY and CDR2 FYNNEI. CDR3: CASRTSRMPPLHF. Here the CDR3 DNA reads TGTGCCAGTAGGACTTCTAGAATGCCACCCCTCCACTTT.

This clonotype was seen ten or more times. The chain couples TRBV28 to TRBJ1-1; 9 nucleotides line up with TRBD1. Germline lookup yields CDR1 MDHEN and CDR2 SYDVKM. The V segment lost 6 bases and the J segment 0 bases; nucleotides outside the gene matches: 14. The CDR3 runs to 18 residues. The CDR3 loop reads CASSPPGQGLVMNTEAFF. CDR3 in DNA: TGTGCCAGCAGCCCTCCGGGACAGGGTTTGGTAATGAACACTGAAGCTTTCTTT.

This sequence joins TRBV2 and TRBJ1-5, with D uncertain. The V end was cut by 7 bases, the J end by 4 bases, with 11 bases between. Germline V gene lookup returns CDR1 SNHLY and CDR2 FYNNEI. The CDR3 has 13 amino acids. The CDR3 DNA reads as TGTGCCAGCACCCGGGCCTGGAATCAGCCCCAGCATTTT. Its protein product is CASTRAWNQPQHF. The full variable domain, completed using reference TRBV2 and TRBJ1-5, is EPEVTQTPSHQVTQMGQEVILRCVPISNHLYFYWYRQILGQKVEFLVSFYNNEISEKSEIFDDQFSVERPDGSNFTLKIRSTKLEDSAMYFCASTRAWNQPQHFGDGTRLSIL.

This clonotype was seen more than once but under ten times. The chain is built from TRBV4-2 and TRBJ2-3; 10 bases agree with TRBD2. Germline V gene data show CDR1 as LGHNA and CDR2 as YNFKEQ. The CDR3 is made up of 15 amino acids. V lost 1 base, J lost 5 bases, and 3 bases stayed unmatched. The CDR3 DNA follows: TGTGCCAGCAGCCAAGGGACTAGCGGATTAGATACGCAGTATTTT. As protein: CASSQGTSGLDTQYF.

This clonotype was counted at least ten times. The genes are TRBV7-6 and TRBJ2-2; D is unresolved. Germline V gives CDR1 SGHVS, CDR2 FNYEAQ. With 2 bases removed from V and 1 base from J, the gap between germline ends came to 8 bases. The CDR3 totals 15 residues. Written as DNA, the CDR3 is TGTGCCAGCAGCTTATGGCCTGAGAACACCGGGGAGCTGTTTTTT. It is translated as CASSLWPENTGELFF.

This clonotype was seen only a few times. CDR3 amino acids: CASSQAGPSPGAFF. CDR3 bases: TGTGCCAGCAGTCAGGCCGGGCCATCACCCGGAGCTTTCTTT. V is TRBV5-4 and J is TRBJ1-1; D is unclear. Per germline, CDR1 SGHNT and CDR2 YYREEE (reference sequence). The CDR3 consists of 14 residues. V lost 5 bases and J lost 10, with 21 bases in between.

The chain combines TRBV5-4 with TRBJ2-3; 7 nucleotides agree with TRBD2. Germline loops: CDR1 SGHNT, CDR2 YYREEE (reference sequence). The CDR3 contains 15 residues. The ends lost 0 bases at V and 6 bases at J; junction bases unmatched: 7. For the CDR3, the DNA is TGTGCCAGCAGCTTGGGTGGCGGGAGTCGGGATACGCAGTATTTT. Translated: CASSLGGGSRDTQYF.

This clonotype was counted between two and nine times. The chain combines TRBV10-3 with TRBJ2-7; TRBD1 matches 9 bases. The CDR3 is made up of 13 amino acids. Trimming took 5 bases from V and 2 from J; bases not matched to a gene: 1. From germline, CDR1 is ENHRY and CDR2 SYGVKD. This CDR3 reads CAISRDRAYEQYF. The DNA of the CDR3 is TGTGCCATCAGTCGGGACAGGGCCTACGAGCAGTACTTC.

This clonotype was detected many times. The chain joins TRBV19 to TRBJ2-4; TRBD1 aligns across 7 bases. J was trimmed by 4 bases and V by 4 bases; bases with no gene match: 7. The CDR3 loop spans 15 amino acids. Germline V gene sequence: CDR1 LNHDA, CDR2 SQIVND (reference sequence). In DNA, the CDR3 is TGTGCCAGTAGTACGCTCGGGACAGATAAAAACATTCAGTACTTC. This gives the protein CASSTLGTDKNIQYF.

The table lists this clonotype with a few counts. The chain links TRBV7-8 to TRBJ2-3; D remains unclear. Germline-derived CDR1 and CDR2 are SGHVS and FQNEAQ. The germline V and J ends were trimmed by 5 bases and 0 bases, with 12 bases remaining between them. This CDR3 has 15 amino acids. The CDR3 spells CASSADKTSTDTQYF. CDR3 sequence (DNA): TGTGCCAGCAGCGCCGACAAAACTAGCACAGATACGCAGTATTTT.

This clonotype was seen many times. The chain carries TRBV19 and TRBJ1-6; D ambiguous. CDR1 is LNHDA and CDR2 is SQIVND in the germline V gene (reference sequence). The V end lost 6 bases, the J end lost 5 bases, and 8 bases lay between the germline ends. The CDR3 has 13 residues. CDR3 nucleotides: TGTGCCAGTAGAGTCGCGGATAATTCACCCCTCCACTTT. This codes for CASRVADNSPLHF. Together with reference TRBV19 and TRBJ1-6, the CDR3 gives the full variable domain: DGGITQSPKYLFRKEGQNVTLSCEQNLNHDAMYWYRQDPGQGLRLIYYSQIVNDFQKGDIAEGYSVSREKKESFPLTVTSAQKNPTAFYLCASRVADNSPLHFGNGTRLTVT.

The chain has TRBV7-9 and TRBJ1-5; D ambiguous. CDR3 size: 14 residues. Germline-derived CDR1 and CDR2 are SEHNR and FQNEAQ (reference sequence). The germline V and J ends were trimmed by 5 bases and 1 base, with 9 bases remaining between them. CDR3 loop: CASSNKGSNQPQHF. CDR3 DNA sequence: TGTGCCAGCAGCAACAAAGGGAGCAATCAGCCCCAGCATTTT.

This clonotype was recorded a few times. This sequence joins TRBV5-5 and TRBJ1-5; TRBD1 matches 8 bases. CDR1 and CDR2 (germline): SGHKS, YYEKEE (reference sequence). Trimming at V came to 0 bases and at J to 6 bases, leaving 17 bases not matched to a gene. The CDR3 has 19 amino acids. CDR3 in amino acids: CASSLVPVRTRGPRQPQHF. The CDR3 DNA reads as TGTGCCAGCAGCTTGGTCCCAGTCCGGACCAGGGGGCCTCGTCAGCCCCAGCATTTT.

This clonotype was seen a handful of times. V gene TRBV20-1 combines with J gene TRBJ2-1; tentative D call: TRBD1 (8 bases). The V and J ends lost 0 bases and 6 bases respectively, with 18 bases between them. The CDR3 is 16 residues long. Per germline, CDR1 DFQATT and CDR2 SNEGSKA (reference sequence). The chain's CDR3 is CSARDSQTGEGNEQFF. CDR3 nucleotides: TGCAGTGCTAGAGATTCGCAGACAGGGGAGGGCAATGAGCAGTTCTTC.